These T cell receptor beta chains were read from a single sample in a study of CD8+CD57+ T cells in acquired aplastic anemia. In TCRdb, the reads were re-called with MiXCR into one record per CDR3 protein. This table has 100,000 to 150,000 distinct CDR3 sequences, approximately 40% appearing once. The specimen was sorted CD4+, CD8+, or CD8+CD57+ T cells (not recorded which) from PBMCs. These receptor sequences come from a human donor with aplastic anemia. Both conserved end residues are trimmed from each CDR3. A D gene is named only where the DNA matches it firmly. The size field is filled for only some rows; it gives once, few, many or a size class.

CDR3	D	J	size	V
SASRQAPNQPQH	-	TRBJ1-5	-	TRBV20-1
SARVRDRGPSNYEQY	TRBD1	TRBJ2-7	many	TRBV20-1
ASSFSGTGGESPLH	TRBD1	TRBJ1-6	-	TRBV11-1
ASGPGTGAISGNTIY	TRBD1	TRBJ1-3	few	TRBV12-5
ASSVSLASDTQH	-	-	-	TRBV2
SVGQGTTEQY	TRBD1	TRBJ2-7	-	TRBV29-1
ASSWTGGEADTQY	TRBD1	TRBJ2-3	-	TRBV25-1
ASKEGGSGNTIY	TRBD1	TRBJ1-3	few	TRBV27
SCTGGITDTQY	TRBD2	TRBJ2-3	once	TRBV20-1
ASSGQWVPEAF	TRBD1	TRBJ1-1	many	TRBV19
ASSPGGTGRNTIY	TRBD1	TRBJ1-3	-	TRBV7-9
SLRPRAGGHNEQY	TRBD2	TRBJ2-7	many	TRBV20-1
ASSLGIKETQY	-	TRBJ2-5	many	TRBV12-3/TRBV12-4
ASSNTASYEQY	-	TRBJ2-7	-	TRBV7-9
ATSRDLRVTEAF	-	TRBJ1-1	-	TRBV15
ASRPGQGGTDTQY	TRBD1	TRBJ2-3	-	TRBV2
ASSSPYEQY	-	TRBJ2-7	-	TRBV5-1
SARDPAGTYEQY	TRBD2	-	-	TRBV20-1
SAEAGISTDTQY	-	TRBJ2-3	many	TRBV29-1
ASRFDTDQPQH	-	TRBJ1-5	-	TRBV19
ATRSRGRETQY	TRBD1	TRBJ2-5	few	TRBV24-1
ASSALNQDSTPDTQY	-	TRBJ2-3	-	TRBV7-7
ASSRTSGNTDTQY	TRBD2	TRBJ2-3	many	TRBV11-3
ATSDDGRVGF	-	TRBJ1-1	many	TRBV24-1
ASSTRAGVVTEAF	-	TRBJ1-1	many	TRBV19
ASSGAGAFVNTEAF	-	TRBJ1-1	many	TRBV7-2